This T cell receptor (beta chain) was obtained from a study of blood T cell repertoires in COVID-19. Sequencing used immunoSEQ multiplex PCR; TCRdb keeps in-frame clones, though not all of them. The data show roughly 50,000 clones, 80% to 85% seen once. The CDR3 has 15 residues. Germline lookup yields CDR1 SNHLY and CDR2 FYNNEI. Trimming cost V 7 bases and J 5 bases; bases outside gene matches: 7. This sequence joins TRBV2 and TRBJ1-5, with TRBD1 matching over 11 bases. Material for sequencing was peripheral blood. The sequence came from a man in his forties or fifties with acute or convalescent COVID-19. Written as DNA, the CDR3 is TGTGCCAGCAATCAAGGGACAGGGGGTTATCAGCCCCAGCATTTT. Its protein product is CASNQGTGGYQPQHF.